This section outlines one T cell receptor (beta chain) sequence together with its context. V lost 5 bases and J lost 1, with 12 bases in between. This CDR3 has 14 residues. Germline lookup yields CDR1 SGHRS and CDR2 YFSETQ. These data originate in a study of blood T cell repertoires in COVID-19. Study background: Acute and convalescent COVID-19 samples came from the United States, Italy and Spain. PBMCs, B-cell-depleted T cells, or T cells were the source of the cDNA or gDNA that made up the material.

In the source study's methods: Quantification of nucleated cells was approximated via reference gene primer amplification. The method was immunoSEQ multiplex PCR; TCRdb's version includes in-frame clones alone and lacks a portion of them. V and J calls and clone size are given by that table; D and trimming were obtained from the DNA. The data show about 120,000 clones, 78% seen once. The sample comprised peripheral blood. This chain links TRBV5-1 with TRBJ1-1, with D possibly TRBD1 on 6 matching bases. The receptor comes from a man between 65 and 79 years old with acute or convalescent COVID-19. CDR3 nucleotide sequence: TGCGCCAGCAGGGCCGGGACACCGAACACTGAAGCTTTCTTT. Its translation: CASRAGTPNTEAFF.